This T cell receptor beta chain comes out of a study of vaccination effects on CD4 cells after COVID-19. At the level of the study: Following the second dose by a median of 72 days, the post-vaccine samples were obtained. Findings and caveats of the study: Of the vaccine-induced clones from healthy vaccinees, merely 1 of 255 recognized common cold coronaviruses as well.

Method: immunoSEQ multiplex PCR; TCRdb's copy keeps in-frame clones and lacks some. Seen here are more than 13,000 clones, 70% to 80% observed once, and the top ten hold less than 30%. Before sequencing, viral peptide pools were used by the ViraFEST assay to expand antigen-specific CD4+ T cells. Researchers isolated CD4+ T cells once less than twelve days of culture had elapsed. Of the BNT162b2 and mRNA-1273 vaccines, participants received two doses of one or the other. Wells containing 1.5 million to 2.5 million PBMC each were cultured with around 9.1 IU/ml IL-2 and approximately 10 ug/ml peptides. A word on this clone: The antigen remains unidentified.

The clonotype was recovered from a human donor who received a COVID-19 vaccine. The sequenced sample was CD4+ T cells from PBMCs cultured with HCoV-NL63 spike peptides, obtained after COVID-19 vaccination.

The CDR3 region has the DNA TGTGCCAGCAGCCCACTACACACTGAAGCTTTCTTT. As protein: CASSPLHTEAFF. This chain links TRBV28 with TRBJ1-1; D unclear. The CDR3 sequence is 12 residues long. The ends were cut back, 6 bases at V and 3 bases at J, with 8 bases in the middle. Looked up from germline, CDR1 is MDHEN and CDR2 is SYDVKM.